These 18 T cell receptor beta chains share one sample of origin, sequenced in a study of T cells in Graves' hyperthyroidism and ophthalmopathy (dated by TCRdb to 2018 to 2020). The library was generated by multiplex PCR. The sequencer was an Illumina HiSeq 2000. Amplification of TCR beta CDR3 regions was carried out from RNA transcripts. For the first round of RT-PCR on the TCR CDR3, the HTBI primer set was used together with the Qiagen OneStep RT-PCR kit. The public reads were reprocessed in TCRdb via fastp at Q25 and MiXCR, keeping in-frame beta chains. Merged by CDR3 protein, the rows form single entries marked with the most common genes and DNA. This sample gives hundreds of thousands of distinct CDR3 sequences in total; more than 15% of them show up just once. In total, the top ten clones hold 3% to 4% of the sample. Sequencing was performed on blood. All receptors derive from a woman in her thirties or forties with Graves' ophthalmopathy.

There are many counts of this clonotype. The chain uses TRBV2 and TRBJ2-3; 7 bases line up with TRBD2. The V gene's germline CDR1 is SNHLY and CDR2 FYNNEI. The CDR3 is made up of 15 amino acids. The V and J ends lost 4 bases and 0 bases, in that order; junction bases with no gene match: 4. The CDR3 sequence is CASSAGLLSTDTQYF. CDR3 bases: TGTGCCAGCAGTGCGGGACTACTTAGCACAGATACGCAGTATTTT.

The V gene is TRBV19, the J gene TRBJ1-1, with D uncertain. Looked up from germline, CDR1 is LNHDA and CDR2 is SQIVND (reference sequence). CDR3 size: 10 residues. Here the CDR3 reads CDKNGVEAFF. Here the CDR3 DNA reads TGTGACAAGAACGGGGTTGAAGCTTTCTTT.

On this clonotype: This may arise from a read error, as a much more abundant clone is one base away. Because the CDR3 is missing its conserved closing phenylalanine or tryptophan, this is likely a read error. The gene calls are TRBV12-3 or TRBV12-4 and TRBJ1-1; a weak D match, TRBD1 (6 bases). V lost 3 bases and J lost 1, with 9 bases in between. There are 14 residues in the CDR3. The CDR3 DNA reads TGTGCCAGCAGTTTCGACAGGACGAACACTGAAGCTTTCCTT. This codes for CASSFDRTNTEAFL.

The table lists this clonotype with many counts. CDR3: CASSPDRGRGQPQHF. CDR3 DNA: TGTGCCAGCAGCCCGGACAGGGGGCGCGGTCAGCCCCAGCATTTT. The rearrangement joins TRBV3-1 to TRBJ1-5; 11 positions agree with TRBD1. The J segment lost 6 bases and the V segment lost 4 bases, leaving 5 bases of the junction unmatched. Germline CDR1 and CDR2: LGHDT and YNNKEL (reference sequence). The CDR3 loop spans 15 amino acids.

This sequence joins TRBV6-1 and TRBJ2-1; 16 bases are a match to TRBD2. The V and J ends lost 7 bases and 4 bases, in that order; junction bases with no gene match: 7. From germline, CDR1 is MNHNS and CDR2 SASEGT. The CDR3 has 17 residues. Here the CDR3 DNA reads TGTGCCAGCACCAAGGGACTAGCGGGAGGGTTTTACAATGAGCAGTTCTTC. As protein: CASTKGLAGGFYNEQFF.

This clonotype has at least ten counts. This rearrangement joins TRBV27 to TRBJ2-7, with TRBD1 matching 8 bases. After removal of 5 bases from V and 2 bases from J, the junction contained 5 bases not matched to a gene. The CDR3 spans 14 residues. Germline V gene sequence: CDR1 MNHEY, CDR2 SMNVEV (reference sequence). CDR3 residues: CASSPRQGTYEQYF. In DNA form, the CDR3 reads TGTGCCAGCAGTCCGCGACAGGGGACCTACGAGCAGTACTTC.

This clonotype has a count of ten or more. This rearrangement joins TRBV12-3 or TRBV12-4 to TRBJ2-1; D is perhaps TRBD2 (6 bases). V was trimmed by 6 bases and J by 7 bases, leaving 16 bases between them. CDR3 length: 14 amino acids. The CDR3: CASSRDPRGNEQFF. In nucleotides, the CDR3 is TGTGCCAGCAGCCGGGACCCCCGGGGGAATGAGCAGTTCTTC.

This clonotype was counted ten times or more. The rearrangement joins TRBV2 to TRBJ2-5; TRBD2 agrees at 9 bases. The CDR3 consists of 14 residues. The V and J ends lost 7 bases and 4 bases, in that order; junction bases with no gene match: 7. The germline CDR1 and CDR2 sequences are SNHLY and FYNNEI. CDR3 protein: CASKIAGAVETQYF. The CDR3 DNA sequence: TGTGCCAGCAAAATAGCGGGAGCGGTAGAGACCCAGTACTTC.

This clonotype has at least ten counts. The V call is TRBV12-3 or TRBV12-4, the J call TRBJ1-4; no reliable D call. The CDR3 runs to 14 residues. Trimming cost V 1 base and J 8 bases, with 11 bases left between them. The CDR3 bases are TGTGCCAGCAGTTTAGGAGGGTATGGGGAAAAACTGTTTTTT. Encoded protein: CASSLGGYGEKLFF.

As concerns this clonotype: Being one base from a much bigger clone, this may be a read error. CDR3 DNA sequence: TGTGCCAGCAGCCCGACACTCTACGAGCATTACTTC. Translated, it gives CASSPTLYEHYF. The J gene is TRBJ2-7, the V gene TRBV28, with D unclear. Germline CDR1 MDHEN, CDR2 SYDVKM. The CDR3 sequence is 12 residues long.

The V and J genes are TRBV5-1 and TRBJ2-7; 15 nucleotides line up with TRBD2. Germline assignment: CDR1 SGHRS and CDR2 YFSETQ. The V and J ends lost 3 bases and 6 bases, in that order; junction bases with no gene match: 10. This CDR3 has 17 residues. DNA of the CDR3: TGCGCCAGCAGCTGGGGACTAGCGGGAGGCATTCGGAGCGAGCAGTACTTC. It codes for CASSWGLAGGIRSEQYF.

This clonotype occurred many times. The DNA for the CDR3 is TGTGCCTGGAGGGGGGCCTCCAACTATGGCTACACCTTC. Translating it yields CAWRGASNYGYTF. The rearrangement uses TRBV30 and TRBJ1-2; a possible D gene is TRBD1 (6 bases). Germline CDR1 and CDR2: GTSNPN and SVGIG (reference sequence). This CDR3 is built from 13 residues. V shed 3 bases and J shed 2 bases, with 10 bases lying between them.

This clonotype has ten or more counts. The chain carries TRBV7-9 and TRBJ2-1; tentatively, D is TRBD2 (5 bases). The CDR3 is made up of 14 amino acids. The germline gives CDR1 SEHNR, CDR2 FQNEAQ (reference sequence). V was trimmed by 2 bases and J by 5 bases, leaving 10 bases between them. As DNA, the CDR3 is TGTGCCAGCAGCTTAATAGGAGGCGACAATGAGCAGTTCTTC. It encodes CASSLIGGDNEQFF.

V and J are TRBV20-1 and TRBJ1-1; D unclear. The CDR3 is 11 amino acids. Trimming took 5 bases from V and 7 from J, leaving 11 bases between them. CDR1 is DFQATT and CDR2 is SNEGSKA in the germline V gene (reference sequence). Written as DNA, the CDR3 is TGCAGTGCTCCAGACCACGTTGAAGCTTTCTTT. It encodes CSAPDHVEAFF.

The table lists this clonotype with a few counts. Here the CDR3 DNA reads TGTGCCAGCAGTTACCCCGGGGACAATGAGCAGTTCTTC. Translating it yields CASSYPGDNEQFF. This chain joins TRBV6-5 and TRBJ2-1; perhaps TRBD2 as D (5 bases). The CDR3 consists of 13 residues. V dropped 2 bases and J dropped 5 bases, with 7 bases sitting between them. From germline, CDR1 is MNHEY and CDR2 SVGAGI.

This clonotype was found many times. The rearrangement links TRBV5-4 to TRBJ2-3; maybe TRBD2 (5 bases). The germline CDR1 and CDR2 sequences are SGHNT and YYREEE (reference sequence). Trimming cost V 4 bases and J 5 bases, with 17 bases left between them. This CDR3 region has 15 residues. The CDR3 DNA is TGTGCCAGCAGCCGGGGTAGCGAAGTGCGAGATACGCAGTATTTT. This translates into CASSRGSEVRDTQYF. The variable domain in full, completed from reference TRBV5-4 and TRBJ2-3, reads ETGVTQSPTHLIKTRGQQVTLRCSSQSGHNTVSWYQQALGQGPQFIFQYYREEENGRGNFPPRFSGLQFPNYSSELNVNALELDDSALYLCASSRGSEVRDTQYFGPGTRLTVL.

This clonotype was seen a handful of times. The chain is built from TRBV2 and TRBJ2-1; D is ambiguous. This CDR3 contains 13 residues. CDR1 SNHLY and CDR2 FYNNEI come from the germline V gene. V shed 9 bases and J shed 8 bases, with 17 bases lying between them. CDR3: CASAHTSVHEQFF. The CDR3 DNA sequence: TGTGCCAGTGCTCACACCTCGGTGCATGAGCAGTTCTTC.

This clonotype was picked up many times. This chain connects TRBV4-2 to TRBJ1-6; the D gene is possibly TRBD1 (6 bases). The CDR3 runs 15 residues. The germline gives CDR1 LGHNA, CDR2 YNFKEQ. V was cut by 4 bases and J by 10 bases, with 17 bases left in between. Written as DNA, the CDR3 is TGTGCCAGCAGCCCTCGTCAGGGGATTGCCTCACCCCTCCACTTT. Translation: CASSPRQGIASPLHF.